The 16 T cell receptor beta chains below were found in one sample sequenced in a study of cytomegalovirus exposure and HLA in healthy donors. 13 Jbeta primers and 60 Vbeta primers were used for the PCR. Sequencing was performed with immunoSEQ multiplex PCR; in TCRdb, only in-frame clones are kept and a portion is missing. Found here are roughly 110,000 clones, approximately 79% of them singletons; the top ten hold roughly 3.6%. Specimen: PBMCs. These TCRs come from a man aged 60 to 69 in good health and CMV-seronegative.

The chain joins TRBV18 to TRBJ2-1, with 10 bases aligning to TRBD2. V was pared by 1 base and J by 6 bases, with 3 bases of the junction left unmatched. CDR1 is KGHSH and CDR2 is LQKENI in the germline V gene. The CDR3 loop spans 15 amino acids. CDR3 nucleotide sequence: TGTGCCAGCTCACCACGCCAGCGGGGGGGCAATGAGCAGTTCTTC. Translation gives CASSPRQRGGNEQFF.

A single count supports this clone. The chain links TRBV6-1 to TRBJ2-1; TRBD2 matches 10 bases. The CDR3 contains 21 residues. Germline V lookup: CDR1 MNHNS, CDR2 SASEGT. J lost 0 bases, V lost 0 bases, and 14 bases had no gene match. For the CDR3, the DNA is TGTGCCAGCAGTGAAGCGCGCTTTACTAGCGGGGTACGCTACTCCTACAATGAGCAGTTCTTC. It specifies CASSEARFTSGVRYSYNEQFF.

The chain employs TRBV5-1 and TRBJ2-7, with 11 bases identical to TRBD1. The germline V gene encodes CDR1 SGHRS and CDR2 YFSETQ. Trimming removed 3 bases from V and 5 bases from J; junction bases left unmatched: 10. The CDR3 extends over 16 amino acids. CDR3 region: CASSWGSGTGGDEQYF. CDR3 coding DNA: TGCGCCAGCAGCTGGGGATCCGGGACAGGGGGGGACGAGCAGTACTTC.

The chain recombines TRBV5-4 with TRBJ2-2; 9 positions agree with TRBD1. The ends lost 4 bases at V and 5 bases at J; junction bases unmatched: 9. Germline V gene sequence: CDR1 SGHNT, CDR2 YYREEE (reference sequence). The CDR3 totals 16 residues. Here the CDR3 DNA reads TGTGCCAGCAGCCCAGGGACAGGGAGTAAAACCGGGGAGCTGTTTTTT. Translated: CASSPGTGSKTGELFF.

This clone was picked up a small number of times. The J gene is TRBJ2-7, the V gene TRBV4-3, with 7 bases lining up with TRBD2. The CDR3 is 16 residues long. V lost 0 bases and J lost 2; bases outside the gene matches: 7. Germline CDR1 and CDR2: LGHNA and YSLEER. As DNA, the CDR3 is TGCGCCAGCAGCCAAGAGGGGGGGGTTGGTGCCTACGAGCAGTACTTC. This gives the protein CASSQEGGVGAYEQYF.

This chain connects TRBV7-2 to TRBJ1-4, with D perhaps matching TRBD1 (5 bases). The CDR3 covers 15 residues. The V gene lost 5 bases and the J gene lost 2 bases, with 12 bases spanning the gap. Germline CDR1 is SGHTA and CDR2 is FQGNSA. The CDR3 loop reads CASSPGRQTNEKLFF. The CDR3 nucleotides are TGTGCCAGCAGCCCAGGGAGGCAGACTAATGAAAAACTGTTTTTT.

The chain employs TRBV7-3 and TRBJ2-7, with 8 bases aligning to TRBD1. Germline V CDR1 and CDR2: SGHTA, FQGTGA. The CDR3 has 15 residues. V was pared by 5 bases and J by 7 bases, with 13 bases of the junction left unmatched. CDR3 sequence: CASSAIGTGSREQYF. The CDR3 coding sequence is TGTGCCAGCAGCGCCATCGGGACAGGATCTCGTGAGCAGTACTTC.

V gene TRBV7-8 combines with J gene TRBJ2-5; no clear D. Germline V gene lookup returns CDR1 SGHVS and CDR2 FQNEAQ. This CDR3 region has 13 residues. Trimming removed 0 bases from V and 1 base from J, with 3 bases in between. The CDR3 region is CASSLARQETQYF. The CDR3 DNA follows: TGTGCCAGCAGCTTAGCGCGCCAAGAGACCCAGTACTTC.

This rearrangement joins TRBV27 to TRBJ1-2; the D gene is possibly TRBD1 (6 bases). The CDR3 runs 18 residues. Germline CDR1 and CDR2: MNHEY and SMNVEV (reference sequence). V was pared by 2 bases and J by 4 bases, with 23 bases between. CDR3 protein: CASSLGAGEDLTTYGYTF. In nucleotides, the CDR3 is TGTGCCAGCAGTTTAGGTGCAGGGGAAGACCTAACAACCTATGGCTACACCTTC.

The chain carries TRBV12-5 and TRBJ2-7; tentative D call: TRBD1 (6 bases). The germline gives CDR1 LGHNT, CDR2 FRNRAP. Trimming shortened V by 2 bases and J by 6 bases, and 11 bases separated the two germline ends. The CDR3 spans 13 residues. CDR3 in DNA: TGTGCTAGTGGTTTGTTTACAGGGCTCGAGCAGTACTTC. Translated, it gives CASGLFTGLEQYF.

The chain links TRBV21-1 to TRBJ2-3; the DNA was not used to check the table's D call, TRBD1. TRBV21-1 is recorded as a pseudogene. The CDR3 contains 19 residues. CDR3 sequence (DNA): TGTGCCAGCAGCACACTGAAGAACTATTGGGGCAGGGGGCACGATACGCAGTATTTT. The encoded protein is CASSTLKNYWGRGHDTQYF.

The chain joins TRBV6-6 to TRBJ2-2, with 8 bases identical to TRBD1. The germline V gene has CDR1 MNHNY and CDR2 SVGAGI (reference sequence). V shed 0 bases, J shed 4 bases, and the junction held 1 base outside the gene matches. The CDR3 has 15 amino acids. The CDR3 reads CASSYSQGATGELFF. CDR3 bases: TGTGCCAGCAGTTACTCGCAGGGGGCCACCGGGGAGCTGTTTTTT.

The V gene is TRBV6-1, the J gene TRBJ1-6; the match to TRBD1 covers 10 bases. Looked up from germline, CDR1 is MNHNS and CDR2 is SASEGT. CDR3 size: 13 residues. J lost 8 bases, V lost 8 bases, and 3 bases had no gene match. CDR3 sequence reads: CASGGTGDSPLHF. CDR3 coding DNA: TGTGCCAGCGGAGGGACAGGGGATTCACCCCTCCACTTT.

CDR3 in DNA: TGTGCCAGCAGCGTAGCCCCGTCCAATGAGCAGTTCTTC. It is translated as CASSVAPSNEQFF. The rearrangement joins TRBV9 to TRBJ2-1; no clear D. Germline V CDR1 and CDR2: SGDLS, YYNGEE. The V end lost 0 bases, the J end lost 6 bases, and 7 bases lay between the germline ends. The CDR3 is made up of 13 amino acids.

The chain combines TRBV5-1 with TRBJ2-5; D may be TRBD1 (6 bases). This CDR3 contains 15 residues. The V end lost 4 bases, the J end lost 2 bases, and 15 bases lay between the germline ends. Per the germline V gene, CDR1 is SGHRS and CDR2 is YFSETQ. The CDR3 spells CASSPETGSQETQYF. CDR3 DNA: TGCGCCAGCAGCCCTGAGACAGGTTCACAAGAGACCCAGTACTTC.

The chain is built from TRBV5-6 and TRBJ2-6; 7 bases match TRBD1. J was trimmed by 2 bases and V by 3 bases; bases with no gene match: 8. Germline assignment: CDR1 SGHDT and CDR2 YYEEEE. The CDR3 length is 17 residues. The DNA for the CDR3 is TGTGCCAGCAGCTACGGACAGGCTCGAGCTGGGGCCAACGTCCTGACTTTC. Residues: CASSYGQARAGANVLTF.